These 7 T cell receptor beta chains came from one sample sequenced in a study of cytotoxic CD8 clonotypes in ibrutinib-treated CLL. The table came from immunoSEQ multiplex PCR; TCRdb's copy has only in-frame clones and leaves some out. The table shows about 160,000 clones, with 70% to 90% occurring only once. This specimen consisted of PBMCs, obtained at disease progression, from a patient treated with ibrutinib. These receptors all stem from a human donor with chronic lymphocytic leukemia.

There are many counts of this clone. The gene calls are TRBV15 and TRBJ2-1, with TRBD2 identical over 8 bases. V lost 2 bases and J lost 5; bases outside the gene matches: 17. Germline loops: CDR1 LNHNV, CDR2 YYDKDF (reference sequence). This CDR3 is built from 19 residues. CDR3 sequence reads: CATSRLLAGISSYDNEQFF. CDR3 DNA: TGTGCCACCAGCAGACTGTTAGCGGGGATAAGCTCCTATGACAATGAGCAGTTCTTC.

The gene calls are TRBV30 and TRBJ2-1; 8 nucleotides match TRBD2. Germline values: CDR1 GTSNPN, CDR2 SVGIG (reference sequence). V lost 4 bases to trimming and J lost 0 bases; unmatched junction nucleotides: 8. This CDR3 is 16 amino acids long. CDR3 in DNA: TGTGCCTGGACCAGTACTAGCGGAAGCTCCTACAATGAGCAGTTCTTC. This gives the protein CAWTSTSGSSYNEQFF.

This chain uses TRBV7-3 with TRBJ2-7, with TRBD2 matching over 9 bases. This CDR3 contains 15 residues. Germline CDR1 SGHTA, CDR2 FQGTGA. The junction had 10 bases not matched to a gene; V was cut back by 4 bases and J by 6 bases. The CDR3 here is CASSSGPGLASEQYF. The CDR3 DNA follows: TGTGCCAGCAGCTCGGGCCCCGGACTAGCGAGCGAGCAGTACTTC.

The chain links TRBV7-2 to TRBJ2-5; a weak D match, TRBD1 (6 bases). The CDR3 is 14 amino acids. Germline V gives CDR1 SGHTA, CDR2 FQGNSA. Trimming pared 4 bases from V and 5 bases from J, leaving 14 bases between. Here the CDR3 reads CASSSNQGLETQYF. DNA for the CDR3: TGTGCCAGCAGCTCGAATCAGGGGCTGGAGACCCAGTACTTC.

This chain connects TRBV29-1 to TRBJ1-2; D is unclear. CDR1 is SQVTM, CDR2 ANQGSEA, per germline. This CDR3 is built from 11 residues. V shed 5 bases and J shed 3 bases, with 7 bases lying between them. DNA for the CDR3: TGCAGCGTTCTATACGACTATGGCTACACCTTC. Protein sequence: CSVLYDYGYTF. Full variable domain (rest looked up from reference TRBV29-1 and TRBJ1-2): SAVISQKPSRDICQRGTSLTIQCQVDSQVTMMFWYRQQPGQSLTLIATANQGSEATYESGFVIDKFPISRPNLTFSTLTVSNMSPEDSSIYLCSVLYDYGYTFGSGTRLTVV.

The chain joins TRBV5-1 to TRBJ1-1, with TRBD1 as a possible D gene (6 bases). V lost 0 bases to trimming and J lost 4 bases, with 16 bases between them. The germline gives CDR1 SGHRS, CDR2 YFSETQ. The CDR3 is made up of 16 amino acids. CDR3 sequence (DNA): TGCGCCAGCAGCTTGGTGTCCCCAGGGGCGGGCACTGAAGCTTTCTTT. It yields the protein CASSLVSPGAGTEAFF. The full variable domain, in which reference TRBV5-1 and TRBJ1-1 provide the parts outside the CDR3, is KAGVTQTPRYLIKTRGQQVTLSCSPISGHRSVSWYQQTPGQGLQFLFEYFSETQRNKGNFPGRFSGRQFSNSRSEMNVSTLELGDSALYLCASSLVSPGAGTEAFFGQGTRLTVV.

This clone appeared once. The rearrangement joins TRBV28 to TRBJ2-7; either TRBD1 or TRBD2 may fit D (5 bases each). The CDR3 extends over 15 amino acids. Germline V CDR1 and CDR2: MDHEN, SYDVKM. V was shortened by 4 bases and J by 0 bases, with 13 bases between the two germline ends. CDR3 DNA: TGTGCCAGCAGTTCCCGTGCAGGGACCTCCTACGAGCAGTACTTC. Its translation: CASSSRAGTSYEQYF.